These 10 T cell receptor beta chains came from one sample sequenced in a study of blood T cell repertoires in COVID-19 (dated by TCRdb to the early 2020s). Receptors were amplified or captured by the immunoSEQ multiplex PCR assay. The source is immuneACCESS, and TCRdb retained only in-frame sequences with V and J called. Part of the clones is not carried over; for the studies checked, unresolved V genes explain less than half of this, and the remainder is unexplained. A total of approximately 250,000 clones appear in this sample, about 80% of them only once. The top ten clones comprise around 4.1% of the sample. The sequenced sample was PBMCs or T cells enriched from blood (not recorded which). The source is a man aged 25-40 years with acute COVID-19.

This clone came up once. This rearrangement joins TRBV6-5 to TRBJ1-1; 9 bases are a match to TRBD1. The ends lost 7 bases at V and 5 bases at J; junction bases unmatched: 11. Germline values: CDR1 MNHEY, CDR2 SVGAGI. There are 15 residues in the CDR3. CDR3 DNA: TGTGCCAGCAACCCTACCGGGACAGGGTTAACTGAAGCTTTCTTT. Residues: CASNPTGTGLTEAFF.

This chain links TRBV28 with TRBJ1-2; D is perhaps TRBD1 (6 bases). The CDR3 extends over 13 amino acids. V was cut by 6 bases and J by 6 bases, with 14 bases left in between. The germline CDR1 and CDR2 sequences are MDHEN and SYDVKM. The CDR3: CASRPTGLHGYTF. CDR3 nucleotides: TGTGCCAGCAGACCCACAGGGTTACATGGCTACACCTTC.

The rearrangement joins TRBV19 to TRBJ1-5; a weak D match, TRBD1 (5 bases). The CDR3 is 17 amino acids. CDR1 is LNHDA and CDR2 is SQIVND in the germline V gene (reference sequence). Between the trimmed V and J ends, which lost 6 bases and 0 bases, there was a span of 18 bases. The CDR3 reads CASRRSAGQSSNQPQHF. CDR3 nucleotides: TGTGCCAGTAGGAGATCAGCGGGGCAGAGTAGCAATCAGCCCCAGCATTTT.

J is TRBJ2-7 and V is TRBV7-9, with 7 bases that match TRBD1. Losses at the gene ends were 5 bases for V and 6 bases for J; bases not matched to a gene: 7. Germline CDR1 is SEHNR and CDR2 is FQNEAQ (reference sequence). CDR3 length equals 13 residues. CDR3 in amino acids: CASSHHRGPEQYV. The DNA of the CDR3 is TGTGCCAGCAGCCACCACAGGGGTCCCGAGCAGTACGTC.

The chain joins TRBV12-3 or TRBV12-4 to TRBJ1-5; D uncertain. V was clipped by 8 bases and J by 7 bases, with 15 bases between them. The CDR3 sequence is 13 residues long. The CDR3 bases are TGTGCCAGCTCTACGGGAATCGGGCAGCCCCAGCATTTT. Protein: CASSTGIGQPQHF.

The J gene is TRBJ1-4, the V gene TRBV10-3; TRBD1 might be the D (5 bases). The CDR3 extends over 15 amino acids. V shed 0 bases and J shed 3 bases, with 8 bases lying between them. Germline CDR1 reads ENHRY; CDR2 reads SYGVKD. The CDR3 is CAISESGGANEKLFF. The DNA for the CDR3 is TGTGCCATCAGTGAGTCGGGAGGGGCTAATGAAAAACTGTTTTTT.

A remark on this clone: The germline gene is not matched at one end of the junction; a read error may be the cause. The chain carries TRBV20-1 and TRBJ1-2, with a tentative D call TRBD1 (6 bases). CDR1 and CDR2 from the germline V gene are DFQATT and SNEGSKA (reference sequence). This CDR3 spans 11 amino acids. CDR3 in amino acids: CSARDKYRQVF. The CDR3 nucleotides are TGCAGTGCTAGAGATAAATATCGACAGGTCTTC.

The chain employs TRBV11-2 and TRBJ1-6, with D possibly TRBD1 on 6 matching bases. Trimming removed 5 bases at V and 6 bases at J, with 14 bases between. CDR3 length equals 15 residues. Looked up from germline, CDR1 is SGHAT and CDR2 is FQNNGV. DNA for the CDR3: TGTGCCAGCAGCCTCACCGGGACACCTAATTCACCCCTCCACTTT. It translates to CASSLTGTPNSPLHF.

The CDR3 here is CASSVDPDGGVQETQYF. In DNA form, the CDR3 reads TGTGCCAGCAGCGTAGATCCGGACGGGGGGGTCCAAGAGACCCAGTACTTC. The chain couples TRBV9 to TRBJ2-5, with 8 bases that match TRBD2. Per germline, CDR1 SGDLS and CDR2 YYNGEE. The ends lost 0 bases at V and 1 base at J; junction bases unmatched: 8. This CDR3 spans 17 amino acids.

The rearrangement joins TRBV7-2 to TRBJ2-3; TRBD2 is a possible D gene (6 bases). The CDR3 runs to 15 residues. V was shortened by 5 bases and J by 0 bases, with 12 bases between the two germline ends. The germline gives CDR1 SGHTA, CDR2 FQGNSA. The CDR3 DNA follows: TGTGCCAGCAGCCCCCTGGAGGGTAGCACAGATACGCAGTATTTT. Its protein product is CASSPLEGSTDTQYF. Combining the CDR3 with reference TRBV7-2 and TRBJ2-3 gives the whole variable domain GAGVSQSPSNKVTEKGKDVELRCDPISGHTALYWYRQSLGQGLEFLIYFQGNSAPDKSGLPSDRFSAERTGGSVSTLTIQRTQQEDSAVYLCASSPLEGSTDTQYFGPGTRLTVL.